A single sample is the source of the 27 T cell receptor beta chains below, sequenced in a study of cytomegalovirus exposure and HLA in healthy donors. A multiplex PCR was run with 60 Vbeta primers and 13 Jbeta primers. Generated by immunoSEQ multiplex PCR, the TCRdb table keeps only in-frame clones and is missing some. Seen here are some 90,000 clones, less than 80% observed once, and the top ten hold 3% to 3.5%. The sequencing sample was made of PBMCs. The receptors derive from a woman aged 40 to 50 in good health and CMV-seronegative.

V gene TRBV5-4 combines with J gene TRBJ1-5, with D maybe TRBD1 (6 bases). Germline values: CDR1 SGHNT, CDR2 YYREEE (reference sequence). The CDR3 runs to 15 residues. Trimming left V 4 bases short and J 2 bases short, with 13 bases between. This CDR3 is CASSPGVGRNQPQHF. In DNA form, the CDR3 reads TGTGCCAGCAGCCCAGGGGTAGGGCGCAATCAGCCCCAGCATTTT. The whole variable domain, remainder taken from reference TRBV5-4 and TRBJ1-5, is ETGVTQSPTHLIKTRGQQVTLRCSSQSGHNTVSWYQQALGQGPQFIFQYYREEENGRGNFPPRFSGLQFPNYSSELNVNALELDDSALYLCASSPGVGRNQPQHFGDGTRLSIL.

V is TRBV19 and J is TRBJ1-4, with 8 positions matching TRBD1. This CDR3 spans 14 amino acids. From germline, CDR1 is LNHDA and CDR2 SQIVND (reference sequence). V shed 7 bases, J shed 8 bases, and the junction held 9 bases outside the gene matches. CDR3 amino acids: CASIRQGIGEKLFF. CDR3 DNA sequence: TGTGCCAGTATTCGACAGGGGATCGGAGAAAAACTGTTTTTT.

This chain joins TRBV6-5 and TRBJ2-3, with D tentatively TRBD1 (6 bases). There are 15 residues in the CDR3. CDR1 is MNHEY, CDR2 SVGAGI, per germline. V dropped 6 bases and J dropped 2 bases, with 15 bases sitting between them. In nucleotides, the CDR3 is TGTGCCAGCAGGCCACAGGGCCTACCCACAGATACGCAGTATTTT. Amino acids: CASRPQGLPTDTQYF.

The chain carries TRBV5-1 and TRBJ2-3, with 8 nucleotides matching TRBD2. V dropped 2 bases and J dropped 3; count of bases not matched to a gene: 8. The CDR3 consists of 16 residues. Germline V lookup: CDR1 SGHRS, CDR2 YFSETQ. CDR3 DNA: TGCGCCAGCAGCTTCCCCCGGGAGGGCCTGACAGATACGCAGTATTTT. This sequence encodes CASSFPREGLTDTQYF.

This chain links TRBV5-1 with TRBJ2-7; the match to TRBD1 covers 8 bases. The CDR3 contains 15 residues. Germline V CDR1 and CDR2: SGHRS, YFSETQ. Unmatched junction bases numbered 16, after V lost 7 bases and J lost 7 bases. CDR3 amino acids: CASSSWDRPSGEQYF. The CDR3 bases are TGCGCCAGCTCCTCTTGGGACAGGCCCTCGGGAGAGCAGTACTTC.

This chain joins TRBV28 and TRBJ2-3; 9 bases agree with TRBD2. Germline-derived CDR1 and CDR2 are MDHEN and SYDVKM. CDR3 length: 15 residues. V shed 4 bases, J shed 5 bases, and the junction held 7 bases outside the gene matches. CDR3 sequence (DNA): TGTGCCAGCAGTTGGCTAGCGGGATTGGGAGATACGCAGTATTTT. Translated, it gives CASSWLAGLGDTQYF.

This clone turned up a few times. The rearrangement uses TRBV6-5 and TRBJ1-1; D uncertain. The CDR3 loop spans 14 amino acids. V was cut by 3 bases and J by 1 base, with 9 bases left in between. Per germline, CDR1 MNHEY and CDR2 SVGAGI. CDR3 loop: CASSYNSKNTEAFF. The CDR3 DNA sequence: TGTGCCAGCAGTTATAACAGCAAGAACACTGAAGCTTTCTTT.

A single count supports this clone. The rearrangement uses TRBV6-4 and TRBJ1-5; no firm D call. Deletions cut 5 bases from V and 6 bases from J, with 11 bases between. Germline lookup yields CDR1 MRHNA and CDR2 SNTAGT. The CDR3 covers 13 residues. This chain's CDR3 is CASSSGHGQPQHF. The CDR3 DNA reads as TGTGCCAGCAGTTCAGGCCACGGTCAGCCCCAGCATTTT.

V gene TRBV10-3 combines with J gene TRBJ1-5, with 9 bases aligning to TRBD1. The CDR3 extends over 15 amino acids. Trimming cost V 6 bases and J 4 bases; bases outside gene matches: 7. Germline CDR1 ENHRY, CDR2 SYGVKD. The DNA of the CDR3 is TGTGCCATCAGAGACGGACAGGGGAGAAATCAGCCCCAGCATTTT. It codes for CAIRDGQGRNQPQHF.

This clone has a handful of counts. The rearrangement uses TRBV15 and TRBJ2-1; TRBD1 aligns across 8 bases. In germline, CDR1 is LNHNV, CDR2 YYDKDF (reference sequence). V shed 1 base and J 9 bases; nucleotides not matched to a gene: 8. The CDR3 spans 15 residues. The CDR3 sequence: CATSRGGTGRSEQFF. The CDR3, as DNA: TGTGCCACCAGCAGAGGGGGGACAGGACGTAGTGAGCAGTTCTTC.

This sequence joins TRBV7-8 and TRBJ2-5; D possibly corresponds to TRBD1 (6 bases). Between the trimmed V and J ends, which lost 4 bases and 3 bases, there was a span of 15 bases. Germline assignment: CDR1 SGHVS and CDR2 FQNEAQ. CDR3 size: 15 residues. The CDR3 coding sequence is TGTGCCAGCAGCTCGCCGTTTAACAGGGAAGAGACCCAGTACTTC. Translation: CASSSPFNREETQYF.

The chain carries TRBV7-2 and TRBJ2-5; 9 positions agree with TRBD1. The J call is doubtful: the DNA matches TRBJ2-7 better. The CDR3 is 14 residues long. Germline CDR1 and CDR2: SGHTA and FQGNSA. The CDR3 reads CASSLGGQGYEQYF. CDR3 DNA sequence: TGTGCCAGCAGCTTAGGGGGACAGGGCTACGAGCAGTACTTC.

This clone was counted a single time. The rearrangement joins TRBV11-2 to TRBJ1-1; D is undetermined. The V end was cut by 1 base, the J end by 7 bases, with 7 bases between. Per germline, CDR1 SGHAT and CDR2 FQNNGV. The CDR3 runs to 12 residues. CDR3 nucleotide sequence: TGTGCCAGCAGCTTAGTAGTCGGTGAAGCTTTCTTT. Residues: CASSLVVGEAFF. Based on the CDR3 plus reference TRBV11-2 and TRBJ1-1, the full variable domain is EAGVAQSPRYKIIEKRQSVAFWCNPISGHATLYWYQQILGQGPKLLIQFQNNGVVDDSQLPKDRFSAERLKGVDSTLKIQPAKLEDSAVYLCASSLVVGEAFFGQGTRLTVV.

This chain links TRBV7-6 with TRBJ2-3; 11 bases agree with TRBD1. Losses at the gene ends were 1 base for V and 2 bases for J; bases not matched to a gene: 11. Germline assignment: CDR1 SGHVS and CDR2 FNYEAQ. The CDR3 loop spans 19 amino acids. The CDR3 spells CASSLVPLGQGGSTDTQYF. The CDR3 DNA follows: TGTGCCAGCAGCTTAGTTCCTTTGGGACAGGGGGGATCCACAGATACGCAGTATTTT.

The CDR3 reads CASSIISGIREQFF. DNA for the CDR3: TGTGCCAGCAGCATCATTAGCGGGATCCGTGAGCAGTTCTTC. The J gene is TRBJ2-1, the V gene TRBV11-3; TRBD2 matches at 8 bases. The ends lost 5 bases at V and 9 bases at J; junction bases unmatched: 9. Germline-derived CDR1 and CDR2 are SGHNT and YENEEA. The CDR3 is made up of 14 amino acids.

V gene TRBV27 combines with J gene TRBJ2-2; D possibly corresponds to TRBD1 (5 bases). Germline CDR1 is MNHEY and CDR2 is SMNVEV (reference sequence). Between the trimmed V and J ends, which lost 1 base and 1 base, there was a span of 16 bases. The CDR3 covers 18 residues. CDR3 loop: CASSLWSRVGWNTGELFF. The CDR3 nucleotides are TGTGCCAGCAGTTTATGGAGCAGGGTGGGTTGGAACACCGGGGAGCTGTTTTTT.

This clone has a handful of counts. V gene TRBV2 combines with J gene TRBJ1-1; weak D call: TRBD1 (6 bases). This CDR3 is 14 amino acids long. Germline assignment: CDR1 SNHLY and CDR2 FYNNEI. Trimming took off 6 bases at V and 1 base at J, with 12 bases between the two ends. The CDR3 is CASRRDISNTEAFF. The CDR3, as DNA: TGTGCCAGCAGGAGGGACATCTCGAACACTGAAGCTTTCTTT.

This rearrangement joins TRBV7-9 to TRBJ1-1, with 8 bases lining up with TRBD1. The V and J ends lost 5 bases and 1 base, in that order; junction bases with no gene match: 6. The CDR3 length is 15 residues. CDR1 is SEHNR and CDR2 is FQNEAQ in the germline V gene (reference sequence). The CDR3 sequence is CASSAVDRANTEAFF. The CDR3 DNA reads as TGTGCCAGCAGCGCGGTGGACAGGGCGAACACTGAAGCTTTCTTT.

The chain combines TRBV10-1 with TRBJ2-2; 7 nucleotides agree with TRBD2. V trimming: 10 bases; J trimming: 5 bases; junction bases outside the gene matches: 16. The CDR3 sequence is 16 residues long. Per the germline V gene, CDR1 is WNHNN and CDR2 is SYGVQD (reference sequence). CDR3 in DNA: TGCGCCACCATCAAGAGGGGAGGGGTAGATACCGGGGAGCTGTTTTTT. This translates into CATIKRGGVDTGELFF.

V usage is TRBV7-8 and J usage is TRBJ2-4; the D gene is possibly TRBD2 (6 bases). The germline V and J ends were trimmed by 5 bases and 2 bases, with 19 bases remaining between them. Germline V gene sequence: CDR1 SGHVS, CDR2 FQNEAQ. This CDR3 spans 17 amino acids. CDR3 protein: CASSLRGTGGSKNIQYF. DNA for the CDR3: TGTGCCAGCAGCCTCAGAGGTACTGGGGGGTCCAAAAACATTCAGTACTTC.

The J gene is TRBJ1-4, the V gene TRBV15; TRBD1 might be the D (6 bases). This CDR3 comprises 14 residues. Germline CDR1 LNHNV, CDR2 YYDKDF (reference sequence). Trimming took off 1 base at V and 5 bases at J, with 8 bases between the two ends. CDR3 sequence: CATSRVTGNEKLFF. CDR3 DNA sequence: TGTGCCACCAGCAGAGTTACAGGGAATGAAAAACTGTTTTTT.

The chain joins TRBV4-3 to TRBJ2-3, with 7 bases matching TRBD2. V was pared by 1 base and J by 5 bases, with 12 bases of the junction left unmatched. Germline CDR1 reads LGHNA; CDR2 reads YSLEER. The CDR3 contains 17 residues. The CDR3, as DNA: TGCGCCAGCAGCCAAGCCTTTGGCGGGAGCTTTTTAGATACGCAGTATTTT. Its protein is CASSQAFGGSFLDTQYF.

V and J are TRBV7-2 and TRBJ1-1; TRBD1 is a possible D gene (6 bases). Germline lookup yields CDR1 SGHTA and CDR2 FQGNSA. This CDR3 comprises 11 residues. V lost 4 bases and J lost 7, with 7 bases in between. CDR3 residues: CASSSTGEAFF. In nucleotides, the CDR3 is TGTGCCAGCAGCTCGACAGGTGAAGCTTTCTTT.

The CDR3 spells CASSESTGPNYGYTF. As DNA, the CDR3 is TGCGCCAGCAGTGAGTCGACAGGGCCCAACTATGGCTACACCTTC. The gene calls are TRBV10-2 and TRBJ1-2, with 7 positions matching TRBD1. V gave up 0 bases and J gave up 2 bases; unmatched junction bases: 3. Per the germline V gene, CDR1 is WSHSY and CDR2 is SAAADI. This CDR3 comprises 15 residues.

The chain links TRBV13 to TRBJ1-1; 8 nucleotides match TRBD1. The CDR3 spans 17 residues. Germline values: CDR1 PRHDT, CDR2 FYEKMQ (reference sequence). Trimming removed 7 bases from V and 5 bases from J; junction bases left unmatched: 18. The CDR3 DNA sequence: TGTGCCAGCACCCGAGAGACGGGTCGACAGGGGATGACTGAAGCTTTCTTT. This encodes CASTRETGRQGMTEAFF.

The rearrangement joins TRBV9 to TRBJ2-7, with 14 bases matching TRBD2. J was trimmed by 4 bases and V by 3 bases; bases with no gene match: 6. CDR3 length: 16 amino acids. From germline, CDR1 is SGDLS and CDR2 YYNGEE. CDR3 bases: TGTGCCAGCAGCGCGGGACTAGCGGGAGTTCAATACGAGCAGTACTTC. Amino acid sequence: CASSAGLAGVQYEQYF.

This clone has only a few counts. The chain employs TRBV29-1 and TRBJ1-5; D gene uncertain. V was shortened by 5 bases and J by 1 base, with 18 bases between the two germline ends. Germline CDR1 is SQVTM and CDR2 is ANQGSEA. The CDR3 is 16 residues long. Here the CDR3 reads CSVLAGPRGSNQPQHF. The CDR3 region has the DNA TGCAGCGTTCTCGCCGGGCCCCGGGGAAGCAATCAGCCCCAGCATTTT.